This record concerns one TCR beta chain sequence. This sample is part of a study of blood T cell repertoires in COVID-19. Original analysis: Scientists estimated how many nucleated cells there were by amplifying reference gene primers. The assay was immunoSEQ multiplex PCR, and TCRdb's table has in-frame clones only and misses some. The DNA gave D and trimming, while V, J and clone size come from that table. The profile shows over 200,000 clones, under 90% of them singletons. The study recruited people aged about 18 to 89 years across 20 to 30 US areas. Assignments of participants to cohorts depended upon their own reported clinical history. Recovery meant two consecutive negative NP/OP PCR tests, professional clearance, or resolved symptoms. Sequencing used PBMCs or T cells enriched from blood (not recorded which). This receptor was obtained from a man between 60 and 70 years old who had recovered from COVID-19.

CDR3 region: CASSPSGEGSAGELFF. In DNA form, the CDR3 reads TGTGCCAGCAGCCCTAGCGGGGAAGGGTCTGCCGGGGAGCTGTTTTTT. V is TRBV7-9 and J is TRBJ2-2, with 9 nucleotides matching TRBD2. This CDR3 is 16 amino acids long. Germline V gene lookup returns CDR1 SEHNR and CDR2 FQNEAQ (reference sequence). Germline trimming cut 5 bases from V and 6 bases from J; bases unmatched to any gene: 10.